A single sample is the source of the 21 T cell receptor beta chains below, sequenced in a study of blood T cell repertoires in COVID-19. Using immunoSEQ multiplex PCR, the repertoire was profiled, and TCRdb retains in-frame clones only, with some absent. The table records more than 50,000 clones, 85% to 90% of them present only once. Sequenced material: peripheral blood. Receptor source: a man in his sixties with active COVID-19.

The CDR3 nucleotides are TGCGCCAGCAGCTTGTGGCCTAGCGGGAGTACCAATGAGCAGTTCTTC. Translating gives CASSLWPSGSTNEQFF. The V and J genes are TRBV5-1 and TRBJ2-1; 10 nucleotides agree with TRBD2. The germline V gene encodes CDR1 SGHRS and CDR2 YFSETQ. Germline trimming cut 1 base from V and 6 bases from J; bases unmatched to any gene: 7. The CDR3 covers 16 residues.

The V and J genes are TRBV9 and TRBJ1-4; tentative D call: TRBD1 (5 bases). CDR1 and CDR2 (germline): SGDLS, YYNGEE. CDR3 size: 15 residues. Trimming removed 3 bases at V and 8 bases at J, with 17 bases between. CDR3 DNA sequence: TGTGCCAGCAGCGCACATTATGGAGGGGTCGAAAAACTGTTTTTT. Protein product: CASSAHYGGVEKLFF.

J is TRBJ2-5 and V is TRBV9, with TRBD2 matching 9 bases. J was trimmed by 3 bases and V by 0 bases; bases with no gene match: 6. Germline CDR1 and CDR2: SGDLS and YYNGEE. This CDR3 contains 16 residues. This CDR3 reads CASSVGGGGVEETQYF. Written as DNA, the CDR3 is TGTGCCAGCAGCGTAGGCGGGGGGGGAGTTGAAGAGACCCAGTACTTC. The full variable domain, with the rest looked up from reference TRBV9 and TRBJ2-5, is DSGVTQTPKHLITATGQRVTLRCSPRSGDLSVYWYQQSLDQGLQFLIQYYNGEERAKGNILERFSAQQFPDLHSELNLSSLELGDSALYFCASSVGGGGVEETQYFGPGTRLLVL.

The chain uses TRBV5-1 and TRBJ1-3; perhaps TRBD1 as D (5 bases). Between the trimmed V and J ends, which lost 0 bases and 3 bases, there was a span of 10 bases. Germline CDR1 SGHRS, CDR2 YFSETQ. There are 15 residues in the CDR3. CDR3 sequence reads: CASSLEQANGNTIYF. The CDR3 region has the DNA TGCGCCAGCAGCTTGGAACAGGCAAATGGAAACACCATATATTTT.

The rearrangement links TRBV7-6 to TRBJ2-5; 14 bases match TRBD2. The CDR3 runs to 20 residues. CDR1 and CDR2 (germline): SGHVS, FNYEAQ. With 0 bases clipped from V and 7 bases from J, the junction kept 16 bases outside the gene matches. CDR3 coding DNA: TGTGCCAGCAGCTTAGCCCGACTAGCGGGGGGGTCTACCGAACGTGGGACCCAGTACTTC. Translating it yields CASSLARLAGGSTERGTQYF. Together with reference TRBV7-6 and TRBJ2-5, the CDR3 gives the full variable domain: GAGVSQSPRYKVTKRGQDVALRCDPISGHVSLYWYRQALGQGPEFLTYFNYEAQQDKSGLPNDRFSAERPEGSISTLTIQRTEQRDSAMYRCASSLARLAGGSTERGTQYFGPGTRLLVL.

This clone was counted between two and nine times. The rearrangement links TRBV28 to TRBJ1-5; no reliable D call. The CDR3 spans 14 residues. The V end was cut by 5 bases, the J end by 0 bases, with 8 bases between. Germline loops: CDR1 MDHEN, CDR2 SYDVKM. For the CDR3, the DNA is TGTGCCAGCAGTCGCAGGTATAGCAATCAGCCCCAGCATTTT. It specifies CASSRRYSNQPQHF.

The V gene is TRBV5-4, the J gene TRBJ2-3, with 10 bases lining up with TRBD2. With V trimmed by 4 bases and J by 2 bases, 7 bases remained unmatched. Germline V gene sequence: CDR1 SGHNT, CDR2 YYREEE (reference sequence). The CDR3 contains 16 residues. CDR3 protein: CASSLLLAGPTDTQYF. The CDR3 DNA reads TGTGCCAGCAGCCTATTACTAGCGGGGCCCACAGATACGCAGTATTTT.

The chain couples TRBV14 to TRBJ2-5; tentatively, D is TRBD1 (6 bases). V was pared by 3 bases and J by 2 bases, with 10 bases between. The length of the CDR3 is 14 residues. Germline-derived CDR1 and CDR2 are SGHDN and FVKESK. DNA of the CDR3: TGTGCCAGCAGCCAGAGACAGGCTCAAGAGACCCAGTACTTC. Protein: CASSQRQAQETQYF.

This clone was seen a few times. The CDR3 DNA reads TGCGAAGGGGAACAGGGGAACGAGCAGTACTTC. Translation gives CEGEQGNEQYF. The chain joins TRBV20-1 to TRBJ2-7; 7 positions agree with TRBD1. Germline CDR1 DFQATT, CDR2 SNEGSKA (reference sequence). The CDR3 consists of 11 residues.

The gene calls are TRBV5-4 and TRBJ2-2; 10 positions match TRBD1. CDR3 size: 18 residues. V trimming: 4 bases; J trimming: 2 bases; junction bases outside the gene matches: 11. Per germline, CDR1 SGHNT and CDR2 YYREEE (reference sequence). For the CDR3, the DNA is TGTGCCAGCAGCCTACCGGGACAGGGGCCCTCTAACACCGGGGAGCTGTTTTTT. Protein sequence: CASSLPGQGPSNTGELFF. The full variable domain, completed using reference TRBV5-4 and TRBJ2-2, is ETGVTQSPTHLIKTRGQQVTLRCSSQSGHNTVSWYQQALGQGPQFIFQYYREEENGRGNFPPRFSGLQFPNYSSELNVNALELDDSALYLCASSLPGQGPSNTGELFFGEGSRLTVL.

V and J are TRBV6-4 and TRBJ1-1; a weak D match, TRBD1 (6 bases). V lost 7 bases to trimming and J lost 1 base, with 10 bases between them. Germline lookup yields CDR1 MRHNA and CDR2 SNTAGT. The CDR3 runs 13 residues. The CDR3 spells CASTADRNTEAFF. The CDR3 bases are TGTGCCAGCACTGCGGACAGGAACACTGAAGCTTTCTTT.

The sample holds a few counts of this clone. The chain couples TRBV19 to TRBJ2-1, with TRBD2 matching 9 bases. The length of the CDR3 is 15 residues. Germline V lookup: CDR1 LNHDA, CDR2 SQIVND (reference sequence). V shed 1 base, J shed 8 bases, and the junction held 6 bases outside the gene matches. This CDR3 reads CASSIGRGGRDEQFF. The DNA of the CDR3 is TGTGCCAGTAGTATAGGGCGGGGGGGCCGCGATGAGCAGTTCTTC.

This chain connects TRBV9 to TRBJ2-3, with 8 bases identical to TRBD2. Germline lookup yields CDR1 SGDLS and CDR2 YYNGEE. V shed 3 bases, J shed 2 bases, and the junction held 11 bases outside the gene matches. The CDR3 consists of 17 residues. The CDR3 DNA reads TGTGCCAGCAGCGCCCGCACCCGGGGGGGCCCCACAGATACGCAGTATTTT. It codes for CASSARTRGGPTDTQYF.

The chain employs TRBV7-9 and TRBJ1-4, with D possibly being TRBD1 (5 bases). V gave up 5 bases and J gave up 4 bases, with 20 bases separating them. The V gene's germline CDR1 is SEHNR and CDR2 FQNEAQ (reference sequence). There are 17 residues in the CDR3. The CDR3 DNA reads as TGTGCCAGCAGCCCCCAACGACTGAGACAGAGTAATGAAAAACTGTTTTTT. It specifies CASSPQRLRQSNEKLFF.

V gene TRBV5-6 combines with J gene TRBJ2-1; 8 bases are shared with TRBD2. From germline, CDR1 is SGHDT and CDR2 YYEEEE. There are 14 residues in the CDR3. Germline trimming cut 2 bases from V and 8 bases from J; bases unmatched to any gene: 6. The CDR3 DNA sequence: TGTGCCAGCAGCTTTAGTGCGGGGGGCTATGAGCAGTTCTTC. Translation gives CASSFSAGGYEQFF.

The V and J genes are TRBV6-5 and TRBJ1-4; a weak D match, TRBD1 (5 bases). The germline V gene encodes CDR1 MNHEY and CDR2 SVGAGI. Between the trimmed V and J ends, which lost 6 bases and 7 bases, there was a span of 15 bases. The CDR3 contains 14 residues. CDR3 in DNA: TGTGCCAGCAGCTCCGACATGGGGGGTGAAAAACTGTTTTTT. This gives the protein CASSSDMGGEKLFF.

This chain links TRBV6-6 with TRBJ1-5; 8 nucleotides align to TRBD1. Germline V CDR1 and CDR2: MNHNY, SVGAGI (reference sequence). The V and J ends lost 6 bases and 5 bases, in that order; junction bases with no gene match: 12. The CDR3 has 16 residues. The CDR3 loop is CASRRSGTGEYQPQHF. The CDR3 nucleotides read TGTGCCAGCAGAAGAAGCGGGACAGGAGAATATCAGCCCCAGCATTTT.

The CDR3 sequence: CATSDWREGSYEQYF. As DNA, the CDR3 is TGTGCCACCAGTGACTGGCGGGAGGGCTCCTACGAGCAGTACTTC. The gene calls are TRBV24-1 and TRBJ2-7, with TRBD2 matching 9 bases. In germline, CDR1 is KGHDR, CDR2 SFDVKD. This CDR3 comprises 15 residues. V shed 4 bases and J 0 bases; nucleotides not matched to a gene: 3.

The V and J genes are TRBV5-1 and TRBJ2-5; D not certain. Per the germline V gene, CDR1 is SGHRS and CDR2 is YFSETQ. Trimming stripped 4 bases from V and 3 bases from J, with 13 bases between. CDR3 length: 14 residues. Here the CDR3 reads CASSVVAPKETQYF. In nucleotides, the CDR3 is TGCGCCAGCAGCGTGGTGGCCCCAAAAGAGACCCAGTACTTC.

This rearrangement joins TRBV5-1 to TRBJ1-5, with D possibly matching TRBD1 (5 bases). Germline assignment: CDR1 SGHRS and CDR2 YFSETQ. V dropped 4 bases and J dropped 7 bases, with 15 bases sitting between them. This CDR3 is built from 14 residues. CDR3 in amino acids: CASSAIGAGQPQHF. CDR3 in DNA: TGCGCCAGCAGCGCGATAGGGGCGGGACAGCCCCAGCATTTT.

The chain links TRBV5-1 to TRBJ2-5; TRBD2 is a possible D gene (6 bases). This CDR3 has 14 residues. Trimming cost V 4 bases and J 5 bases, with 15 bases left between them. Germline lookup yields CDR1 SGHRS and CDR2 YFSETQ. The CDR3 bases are TGCGCCAGCAGCCCGGTCGTAGGGAGGGAGACCCAGTACTTC. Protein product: CASSPVVGRETQYF. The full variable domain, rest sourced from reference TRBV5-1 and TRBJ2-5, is KAGVTQTPRYLIKTRGQQVTLSCSPISGHRSVSWYQQTPGQGLQFLFEYFSETQRNKGNFPGRFSGRQFSNSRSEMNVSTLELGDSALYLCASSPVVGRETQYFGPGTRLLVL.